This T cell receptor beta chain is from a study of blood T cell repertoires in COVID-19. Across the whole study: PBMCs, B-cell-depleted T cells, or T cells were the source of the cDNA or gDNA that made up the material.

V was clipped by 3 bases and J by 6 bases, with 17 bases between them. The CDR3 has 15 residues. Germline V CDR1 and CDR2: MGHDK, SYGVNS. Assay: immunoSEQ multiplex PCR; the TCRdb copy retains only in-frame clones and omits some. Among about 160,000 clones, around 84% were seen once, and the ten largest hold around 6.1%. All enrollees were roughly 18 to 95 years old and from 20 to 30 US areas. The chain couples TRBV25-1 to TRBJ1-2; D uncertain. The TCR sequence derives from a man in his forties who had recovered from COVID-19. Sequences were obtained from PBMCs or T cells enriched from blood (not recorded which). This chain's CDR3 is CASSDYGELSDGYTF. The CDR3 DNA is TGTGCCAGCAGTGATTACGGGGAGCTGTCGGATGGCTACACCTTC.